The 3 T cell receptor beta chains listed next were all sequenced from one sample in a study of sequential checkpoint blockade in melanoma. Using immunoSEQ multiplex PCR, the repertoire was profiled, and TCRdb retains in-frame clones only, with some absent. The table shows 15,000 to 20,000 clones, with 69% occurring only once. Treatment: randomized to nivolumab then ipilimumab (arm A) or the reverse (arm B). The starting material was CD8+ T cells sorted from blood (inferred from file names), obtained from a patient given nivolumab and ipilimumab in sequence. All receptors derive from a human donor with melanoma.

V and J are TRBV28 and TRBJ2-3, with D perhaps TRBD1 (6 bases). CDR1 is MDHEN, CDR2 SYDVKM, per germline. Between the trimmed V and J ends, which lost 6 bases and 4 bases, there was a span of 14 bases. This CDR3 region has 14 residues. Written as DNA, the CDR3 is TGTGCCAGCAGCCTCACAGGGCAAGCAGATACGCAGTATTTT. Protein sequence: CASSLTGQADTQYF. Full variable domain (outside the CDR3, taken from reference TRBV28 and TRBJ2-3): DVKVTQSSRYLVKRTGEKVFLECVQDMDHENMFWYRQDPGLGLRLIYFSYDVKMKEKGDIPEGYSVSREKKERFSLILESASTNQTSMYLCASSLTGQADTQYFGPGTRLTVL.

The sample holds a few counts of this clone. The gene calls are TRBV23-1 and TRBJ2-7; possible D gene TRBD1, 6 bases. TRBV23-1 is reported as an ORF; its role is uncertain. V shed 5 bases and J shed 5 bases, with 10 bases lying between them. CDR3 size: 12 residues. In DNA, the CDR3 is TGCGCCAGCAGTGACGGGACACACGAGCAGTACTTC. Translating it yields CASSDGTHEQYF.

V is TRBV7-9 and J is TRBJ2-7; 7 nucleotides align to TRBD2. With 5 bases clipped from V and 0 bases from J, the junction kept 4 bases outside the gene matches. The V gene's germline CDR1 is SEHNR and CDR2 FQNEAQ (reference sequence). This CDR3 has 14 residues. Written as DNA, the CDR3 is TGTGCCAGCAGCCCCGGGACTAACTCCTACGAGCAGTACTTC. This encodes CASSPGTNSYEQYF.